This TCR beta chain was sequenced in a study of long-term antiretroviral therapy in people with HIV. Study overall: Earliest sampling preceded the 2015 immediate-ART recommendation by about a decade. Study observations and caveats: Information on adherence, resistance and therapy changes was unavailable. Pre-ART clonal expansions dominated every time point's repertoire. CDR3 lengths in HIV samples spanned a narrower range than controls.

The libraries were made with immunoSEQ v3.0 at survey level. TCRdb's table, derived via immunoSEQ multiplex PCR, lists solely in-frame clones and lacks some. The sample has approximately 25,000 clones, about 80% seen once. CDR1 is SGHRS and CDR2 is YFSETQ in the germline V gene. Unmatched junction bases numbered 6, after V lost 0 bases and J lost 8 bases. The CDR3 loop spans 14 amino acids. A word on this clone: As yet, its antigen is unknown.

The specimen was unsorted PBMCs, collected 1.2 years after starting antiretroviral therapy. The chain uses TRBV5-1 and TRBJ1-2; TRBD1 matches 8 bases. This clonotype originated in a woman in her 40s with HIV. The DNA of the CDR3 is TGCGCCAGCAGCTTGGAGGCAGGGGGCTACGGCTACACCTTC. Its translation: CASSLEAGGYGYTF.